The following is a T cell receptor beta chain sequence with its context. This clonotype was recorded a few times. Its cognate antigen has yet to be identified. Per-nucleotide qualities are absent, and no much larger clonotype sits a single base away. This sample was sequenced with an Illumina NovaSeq 6000. TCRalpha and TCRbeta cDNA libraries were constructed by 5'RACE with constant-segment primers, with sample barcodes and unique molecular identifiers being introduced. Trizol reagent was used to extract RNA from every sample. Library amplification was performed in two PCR steps, and a second sample barcode and Illumina TruSeq adapters were introduced in the second step. The libraries were sequenced on an Illumina NovaSeq using 2 x 150 bp paired-end reads. The authors' analysis ran thus. Demultiplexing of reads and collapsing into UMI-guided consensus sequences were performed with migec v1.2.7. With mixcr v2.1.11, UMI consensuses were aligned to TRA and TRB V and J templates and assembled into clonotypes. Clonotypes were classified as expanded or contracted when called significant by both edgeR and NoisET, with noise models trained on biological replicates. edgeR calls used a false discovery rate-adjusted p below 0.01 and a log2 fold-change threshold of 1. As an exploratory analysis of dynamics, PCA with hierarchical clustering was applied to max-normalized trajectories of the 1000 most abundant clonotypes. Separately sequenced CD4+ and CD8+ repertoires were used to assign the CD4 or CD8 phenotype of responding clones. TCRdb trimmed public reads at Q25 via fastp, called clones via MiXCR and kept in-frame beta chains. Each CDR3 protein gets just one entry, which takes the most common genes and DNA from the rows behind it. The V and J calls and clone size are TCRdb's, not the authors'. Counted in this sample were about 340,000 distinct CDR3 sequences; around 21% of them appeared once. The ten largest clones take up 9.5% to 15% of the sample.

The record originates from a study of T-cell memory formation after mild COVID-19 (dated by TCRdb to the early 2020s). Regarding the research as a whole: Most TCR sequence clusters were specific to one of the two donors. In two donors, T-cell clones that expanded and contracted after mild COVID-19 were followed by sequencing TCRalpha and TCRbeta repertoires longitudinally. Two young, previously healthy adult volunteers made up the cohort, one male and one female. Study-wide findings and limitations: SARS-CoV-2 specificity was not confirmed for the second-wave clones peaking on day 37. Some responding clones were found in pre-infection memory, which suggests that pre-existing cross-reactive memory T cells took part in the SARS-CoV-2 response. Contracting CD4+ clones were located mainly in the CM and EM memory subsets, whereas CD8+ clones were found to be enriched in EMRA. The study included only a couple of mild cases, and larger cohorts that include severe cases with pre-infection samples were judged to be necessary. Balanced CD4/CD8 phenotypes were observed for clones contracting from day 15 to 85, whereas a bias towards CD4+ was observed for a second wave of clones expanding from day 15 to 37.

The CDR3, from cysteine to phenylalanine, totals 14 residues. Solely the CDR3 DNA is kept, with 42 bases framed from the first base. Trimming takes 6 bases from V and 1 base from J, and the germline ends sit 13 bases apart. CDR1 and CDR2, per the germline V gene, are SGHRS and YFSETQ. Ficoll-Paque density gradient centrifugation was the method used to isolate PBMCs. Recombination joined TRBV5-1 with TRBJ2-5; TRBD2 is a possible D gene, resting on 6 matching bases. The receptor was isolated from an adult woman who had mild COVID-19 (a few samples of this study predate the infection). The sample titles of this study are shuffled in the database, so cell type and time point are left out; the donor was told from shared clones. The sample comprised PBMCs or a T cell subset sorted from them (not recorded which). CDR3 region: CASTGGALQETQYF. The DNA sequence follows: TGCGCCAGCACTGGCGGGGCCCTCCAAGAGACCCAGTACTTC.